The 21 T cell receptor beta chains below all came from one sample that was sequenced in a study of T cell responses to AZD1222 COVID-19 vaccine. Sequenced by immunoSEQ multiplex PCR; TCRdb stores in-frame clones only, minus some. The sample consists of about 180,000 clones, approximately 90% of them appearing once. The sequences come from peripheral blood, collected on day 0 of AZD1222 vaccination. Source of these receptors: an adult in good health.

The genes are TRBV7-9 and TRBJ1-2, with 7 bases lining up with TRBD1. Germline values: CDR1 SEHNR, CDR2 FQNEAQ (reference sequence). With V trimmed by 1 base and J by 6 bases, 2 bases remained unmatched. The CDR3 has 13 residues. The CDR3 nucleotides are TGTGCCAGCAGCTTAGGGACAGGCCATGGCTACACCTTC. Amino acid sequence: CASSLGTGHGYTF.

This chain joins TRBV11-3 and TRBJ1-1, with D uncertain. Trimming stripped 7 bases from V and 1 base from J, with 13 bases between. Germline CDR1 and CDR2: SGHNT and YENEEA. This CDR3 has 14 residues. CDR3 sequence: CASTRRGKNTEAFF. The DNA for the CDR3 is TGTGCCAGCACCAGAAGAGGGAAGAACACTGAAGCTTTCTTT.

The rearrangement joins TRBV27 to TRBJ1-5, with a weak D call TRBD1 (5 bases). This CDR3 spans 14 amino acids. V lost 7 bases, J lost 7 bases, and 17 bases lay in between. Germline loops: CDR1 MNHEY, CDR2 SMNVEV (reference sequence). Written as DNA, the CDR3 is TGTGCCAGCACGCCCAGGTGGGGCTGGCAGCCCCAGCATTTT. Translating it yields CASTPRWGWQPQHF.

The CDR3 spells CASSLDEDYGYTF. In nucleotides, the CDR3 is TGTGCCAGCAGCTTAGATGAAGACTATGGCTACACCTTC. This rearrangement joins TRBV11-2 to TRBJ1-2; D gene ambiguous. Germline CDR1 is SGHAT and CDR2 is FQNNGV. Trimming shortened V by 0 bases and J by 3 bases, and 5 bases separated the two germline ends. The CDR3 spans 13 residues.

V gene TRBV2 combines with J gene TRBJ1-6; no clear D. The germline V and J ends were trimmed by 6 bases and 5 bases, with 2 bases remaining between them. Looked up from germline, CDR1 is SNHLY and CDR2 is FYNNEI. The CDR3 has 11 residues. The CDR3 reads CASRDNSPLHF. Written as DNA, the CDR3 is TGTGCCAGCAGAGATAATTCACCCCTCCACTTT.

Concerning this clone itself: The junction departs from the called germline gene at one end, perhaps through a read error. The CDR3 DNA reads TGTGCCAGCAGCTGGCGGGACTCCGACAATGAGCAGTTCTTC. Residues: CASSWRDSDNEQFF. The chain employs TRBV7-3 and TRBJ2-1; TRBD2 is a possible D gene (6 bases). This CDR3 spans 14 amino acids. Germline-derived CDR1 and CDR2 are SGHTA and FQGTGA. The variable domain in full, completed from reference TRBV7-3 and TRBJ2-1, reads GAGVSQTPSNKVTEKGKYVELRCDPISGHTALYWYRQSLGQGPEFLIYFQGTGAADDSGLPNDRFFAVRPEGSVSTLKIQRTERGDSAVYLCASSWRDSDNEQFFGPGTRLTVL.

V usage is TRBV4-1 and J usage is TRBJ2-2; D remains unclear. Germline V gene sequence: CDR1 MGHRA, CDR2 YSYEKL. There are 10 residues in the CDR3. In nucleotides, the CDR3 is TGCGCTTCTGGTGCCGGGGAGCTGTTTTTT. Protein: CASGAGELFF.

The CDR3 loop is CASRNRQGSSGNTIYF. As DNA, the CDR3 is TGTGCCAGCCGTAATCGACAGGGAAGTTCTGGAAACACCATATATTTT. The chain is built from TRBV3-1 (or the pseudogene TRBV3-2) and TRBJ1-3; TRBD1 aligns across 7 bases. V trimming: 8 bases; J trimming: 1 base; junction bases outside the gene matches: 11. Germline assignment: CDR1 LGHDT and CDR2 YNNKEL (reference sequence). CDR3 length equals 16 residues.

The V call is TRBV12-3 or TRBV12-4, the J call TRBJ2-7, with D possibly being TRBD1 (5 bases). V shed 10 bases and J shed 5 bases, with 18 bases lying between them. The CDR3 spans 13 residues. The CDR3 nucleotides are TGTGCCACCTCGCGACCAGGGTTTAACGAGCAGTACTTC. It codes for CATSRPGFNEQYF.

The chain combines TRBV27 with TRBJ1-1; D not certain. Germline CDR1 reads MNHEY; CDR2 reads SMNVEV (reference sequence). V lost 0 bases and J lost 3, with 8 bases in between. The CDR3 is 14 residues long. The CDR3 coding sequence is TGTGCCAGCAGTTTATCCGGGTTTCACACTGAAGCTTTCTTT. Translating gives CASSLSGFHTEAFF.

The V call is TRBV28, the J call TRBJ2-3; D tentatively reads TRBD1 or TRBD2 (5 bases each). CDR1 and CDR2 from the germline V gene are MDHEN and SYDVKM. CDR3 length: 16 amino acids. V was clipped by 3 bases and J by 0 bases, with 13 bases between them. The CDR3 bases are TGTGCCAGCAGTTTTATGGTTGGGACCAGCACAGATACGCAGTATTTT. Its protein product is CASSFMVGTSTDTQYF.

The chain employs TRBV29-1 and TRBJ2-1, with 8 nucleotides matching TRBD2. The CDR3 spans 16 residues. CDR1 is SQVTM, CDR2 ANQGSEA, per germline. The J segment lost 2 bases and the V segment lost 7 bases, leaving 13 bases of the junction unmatched. In DNA form, the CDR3 reads TGCAGCGCCGGCTCTACGGGGGGGGTAACCTACAATGAGCAGTTCTTC. It specifies CSAGSTGGVTYNEQFF.

This chain connects TRBV7-9 to TRBJ1-5; no firm D call. CDR1 is SEHNR and CDR2 is FQNEAQ in the germline V gene (reference sequence). Trimming left V 5 bases short and J 4 bases short, with 12 bases between. CDR3 length: 14 amino acids. For the CDR3, the DNA is TGTGCCAGCAGCCCCCCAGGAGGAAATCAGCCCCAGCATTTT. It translates to CASSPPGGNQPQHF.

This clone showed up just once. This CDR3 is CASSVGVNQPQHF. DNA for the CDR3: TGTGCCAGCAGCGTTGGGGTAAATCAGCCCCAGCATTTT. The rearrangement joins TRBV9 to TRBJ1-5; D is unclear. Germline CDR1 is SGDLS and CDR2 is YYNGEE. This CDR3 is built from 13 residues. V was cut by 2 bases and J by 4 bases, with 7 bases left in between.

This clone was observed a handful of times. This chain connects TRBV7-8 to TRBJ1-6, with 7 bases matching TRBD1. In germline, CDR1 is SGHVS, CDR2 FQNEAQ. This CDR3 is built from 17 residues. The V segment lost 5 bases and the J segment 7 bases; nucleotides outside the gene matches: 14. CDR3 sequence: CASSLRDSLFGNSPLHF. The CDR3 DNA follows: TGTGCCAGCAGCCTCCGGGACAGCCTTTTCGGGAATTCACCCCTCCACTTT.

This rearrangement joins TRBV19 to TRBJ2-2; D unresolved. CDR1 LNHDA and CDR2 SQIVND come from the germline V gene (reference sequence). V dropped 4 bases and J dropped 7 bases, with 1 base sitting between them. The CDR3 is 10 residues long. CDR3 loop: CASSSGELFF. The CDR3 nucleotides read TGTGCCAGTAGTAGCGGGGAGCTGTTTTTT.

This clone has more than one count but fewer than ten. The CDR3 coding sequence is TGTGCCAGCGTTAGGACTAGCTTCGACGAGCAGTACTTC. Protein: CASVRTSFDEQYF. The V and J genes are TRBV2 and TRBJ2-7, with TRBD2 identical over 8 bases. Losses at the gene ends were 8 bases for V and 5 bases for J; bases not matched to a gene: 8. Germline V CDR1 and CDR2: SNHLY, FYNNEI. CDR3 size: 13 residues.

The chain links TRBV5-1 to TRBJ2-7; 10 nucleotides match TRBD1. V gave up 0 bases and J gave up 0 bases; unmatched junction bases: 6. In germline, CDR1 is SGHRS, CDR2 YFSETQ. The CDR3 loop spans 17 amino acids. CDR3 sequence reads: CASSLAMGQGSSYEQYF. The CDR3 DNA follows: TGCGCCAGCAGCTTGGCCATGGGACAGGGGTCCTCCTACGAGCAGTACTTC.

This clone came up once. This chain connects TRBV19 to TRBJ1-2, with 8 bases matching TRBD1. Germline-derived CDR1 and CDR2 are LNHDA and SQIVND (reference sequence). The CDR3 contains 14 residues. The V segment lost 5 bases and the J segment 7 bases; nucleotides outside the gene matches: 9. CDR3 protein: CASSWTGTTTGYTF. For the CDR3, the DNA is TGTGCCAGTAGTTGGACAGGGACGACTACTGGCTACACCTTC. The complete variable domain, with remaining parts taken from reference TRBV19 and TRBJ1-2, reads DGGITQSPKYLFRKEGQNVTLSCEQNLNHDAMYWYRQDPGQGLRLIYYSQIVNDFQKGDIAEGYSVSREKKESFPLTVTSAQKNPTAFYLCASSWTGTTTGYTFGSGTRLTVV.

Points on this clone: The junction and the germline gene differ at one end; a read error may be behind it. This chain links TRBV9 with TRBJ1-6, with D uncertain. Looked up from germline, CDR1 is SGDLS and CDR2 is YYNGEE. The CDR3 is made up of 15 amino acids. The CDR3 DNA reads TGTGCCGGCAGCGTAGCTAGTGGGTATAATTCACCCCTCCACTTT. It translates to CAGSVASGYNSPLHF. The entire variable domain, with the rest obtained from reference TRBV9 and TRBJ1-6, is as follows: DSGVTQTPKHLITATGQRVTLRCSPRSGDLSVYWYQQSLDQGLQFLIQYYNGEERAKGNILERFSAQQFPDLHSELNLSSLELGDSALYFCAGSVASGYNSPLHFGNGTRLTVT.

This chain connects TRBV28 to TRBJ1-5; no clear D. V was shortened by 7 bases and J by 1 base, with 14 bases between the two germline ends. Germline CDR1 and CDR2: MDHEN and SYDVKM. The CDR3 is 15 residues long. The CDR3 loop is CASIRSPRSNQPQHF. In nucleotides, the CDR3 is TGTGCCAGCATCCGGAGCCCCCGAAGCAATCAGCCCCAGCATTTT. Filled out from reference TRBV28 and TRBJ1-5, the complete variable domain reads DVKVTQSSRYLVKRTGEKVFLECVQDMDHENMFWYRQDPGLGLRLIYFSYDVKMKEKGDIPEGYSVSREKKERFSLILESASTNQTSMYLCASIRSPRSNQPQHFGDGTRLSIL.